Each of the 31 T cell receptor beta chains below was sequenced from the same sample in a study of blood T cell repertoires in COVID-19. Produced via immunoSEQ multiplex PCR; TCRdb's table is partial and in-frame only. The sample yields approximately 120,000 clones, 86% seen once. Sequencing was done on a sample of peripheral blood. The origin of the receptors is a human donor in a cohort sampled during active COVID-19.

This rearrangement joins TRBV7-9 to TRBJ1-5; tentative D call: TRBD1 (5 bases). This CDR3 spans 15 amino acids. CDR1 and CDR2 from the germline V gene are SEHNR and FQNEAQ (reference sequence). Trimming took off 3 bases at V and 6 bases at J, with 15 bases between the two ends. This chain's CDR3 is CASSLGSGFSQPQHF. The CDR3 coding sequence is TGTGCCAGCAGCTTGGGATCAGGGTTTAGTCAGCCCCAGCATTTT.

The chain employs TRBV27 and TRBJ2-1; 9 bases map to TRBD1. The germline CDR1 and CDR2 sequences are MNHEY and SMNVEV (reference sequence). V gave up 5 bases and J gave up 8 bases; unmatched junction bases: 10. The CDR3 consists of 15 residues. In nucleotides, the CDR3 is TGTGCCAGCAGTCCCCGGGACAGGGAAGGATATGAGCAGTTCTTC. Translated, it gives CASSPRDREGYEQFF.

This clone was seen only a few times. The genes are TRBV6-1 and TRBJ1-1; 8 bases agree with TRBD1. This CDR3 has 16 amino acids. V gave up 6 bases and J gave up 0 bases; unmatched junction bases: 9. Per germline, CDR1 MNHNS and CDR2 SASEGT. The CDR3 sequence is CASRELTGEMNTEAFF. The CDR3 DNA reads TGTGCCAGCAGGGAATTGACAGGGGAAATGAACACTGAAGCTTTCTTT.

The genes are TRBV2 and TRBJ2-5, with TRBD1 identical over 7 bases. The V and J ends lost 6 bases and 5 bases, in that order; junction bases with no gene match: 12. The CDR3 totals 15 residues. In germline, CDR1 is SNHLY, CDR2 FYNNEI. CDR3 sequence: CASRRQGVFLETQYF. CDR3 coding DNA: TGTGCCAGCAGGAGACAGGGAGTTTTTTTGGAGACCCAGTACTTC.

V gene TRBV2 combines with J gene TRBJ1-2, with D unresolved. V gave up 2 bases and J gave up 4 bases, with 14 bases separating them. The CDR3 has 15 amino acids. Germline-derived CDR1 and CDR2 are SNHLY and FYNNEI. DNA of the CDR3: TGTGCCAGCAGTGAACGGTCCGAACCCTTCTATGGCTACACCTTC. Protein: CASSERSEPFYGYTF.

This chain uses TRBV5-1 with TRBJ2-7; 12 bases are shared with TRBD2. This CDR3 is built from 17 residues. Trimming cost V 4 bases and J 7 bases; bases outside gene matches: 15. CDR1 SGHRS and CDR2 YFSETQ come from the germline V gene. The CDR3 nucleotides are TGCGCCAGCAGCACCTTCCGACTAGCGGGAGTCCCGAGAGAGCAGTACTTC. This translates into CASSTFRLAGVPREQYF.

The chain has TRBV28 and TRBJ2-7, with 10 bases matching TRBD2. From germline, CDR1 is MDHEN and CDR2 SYDVKM. The CDR3 is made up of 14 amino acids. J gave up 6 bases and V 2 bases, and 4 bases lay outside the gene matches. In DNA, the CDR3 is TGTGCCAGCAGTTTAGGGCTAGCGGGAGCCGAGCAGTACTTC. This encodes CASSLGLAGAEQYF.

This clone was seen a single time. The genes are TRBV9 and TRBJ2-7; D might be TRBD1 (6 bases). Germline values: CDR1 SGDLS, CDR2 YYNGEE. Trimming shortened V by 3 bases and J by 1 base, and 11 bases separated the two germline ends. CDR3 size: 14 residues. This CDR3 is CASSEGDGSYEQYF. DNA for the CDR3: TGTGCCAGCAGCGAGGGGGATGGGTCCTACGAGCAGTACTTC.

CDR3 DNA sequence: TGTGCCAGCAGCCATCCCGACCAAGAGACCCAGTACTTC. As protein: CASSHPDQETQYF. The chain employs TRBV3-1 (or the pseudogene TRBV3-2) and TRBJ2-5; D gene ambiguous. Trimming cost V 3 bases and J 0 bases, with 5 bases left between them. Germline V gives CDR1 LGHDT, CDR2 YNNKEL (reference sequence). This CDR3 has 13 residues.

This clone has only one observation. The rearrangement joins TRBV6-6 to TRBJ2-5; TRBD1 aligns across 10 bases. CDR1 MNHNY and CDR2 SVGAGI come from the germline V gene (reference sequence). The CDR3 spans 16 residues. Trimming removed 6 bases from V and 8 bases from J; junction bases left unmatched: 15. The CDR3 coding sequence is TGTGCCAGCAGGGATTATCGGGACAGGGGATCGGGAACCCAGTACTTC. It translates to CASRDYRDRGSGTQYF.

The chain recombines TRBV5-1 with TRBJ2-1; 7 nucleotides match TRBD1. Trimming cost V 4 bases and J 7 bases; bases outside gene matches: 5. This CDR3 region has 13 residues. Germline CDR1 and CDR2: SGHRS and YFSETQ. The CDR3 DNA sequence: TGCGCCAGCAGCCTGACAGGGCCAAATGAGCAGTTCTTC. The encoded protein is CASSLTGPNEQFF. The full variable domain, its missing parts supplied by reference TRBV5-1 and TRBJ2-1, is KAGVTQTPRYLIKTRGQQVTLSCSPISGHRSVSWYQQTPGQGLQFLFEYFSETQRNKGNFPGRFSGRQFSNSRSEMNVSTLELGDSALYLCASSLTGPNEQFFGPGTRLTVL.

The CDR3 DNA is TGCGCCAGCAGTGTGTCTAGCGGCGGGTCCTACAATGAGCAGTTCTTC. Amino acid sequence: CASSVSSGGSYNEQFF. The gene calls are TRBV10-1 and TRBJ2-1; 7 bases are shared with TRBD2. Unmatched junction bases numbered 7, after V lost 4 bases and J lost 1 base. The length of the CDR3 is 16 residues. Per germline, CDR1 WNHNN and CDR2 SYGVQD (reference sequence).

This sequence joins TRBV7-8 and TRBJ1-6; the D gene is possibly TRBD1 (5 bases). Trimming removed 7 bases at V and 7 bases at J, with 17 bases between. Per germline, CDR1 SGHVS and CDR2 FQNEAQ. There are 15 residues in the CDR3. CDR3 sequence (DNA): TGTGCCAGCAACTCGGGGGTCGGTGGGAATTCACCCCTCCACTTT. Amino acid sequence: CASNSGVGGNSPLHF.

The rearrangement uses TRBV6-6 and TRBJ1-4; tentatively, D is TRBD1 (5 bases). This CDR3 comprises 14 residues. Trimming took off 2 bases at V and 3 bases at J, with 7 bases between the two ends. Germline V gene lookup returns CDR1 MNHNY and CDR2 SVGAGI (reference sequence). For the CDR3, the DNA is TGTGCCAGCAGTTACCGGGGGTCTAATGAAAAACTGTTTTTT. Its translation: CASSYRGSNEKLFF.

The chain recombines TRBV30 with TRBJ2-2, with D unresolved. The CDR3 sequence is 12 residues long. V was clipped by 2 bases and J by 3 bases, with 4 bases between them. CDR1 GTSNPN and CDR2 SVGIG come from the germline V gene (reference sequence). The CDR3 reads CAWSLYTGELFF. The CDR3 nucleotides read TGTGCCTGGAGTCTATACACCGGGGAGCTGTTTTTT.

The chain links TRBV9 to TRBJ2-1, with 12 nucleotides matching TRBD2. V shed 4 bases, J shed 4 bases, and the junction held 9 bases outside the gene matches. From germline, CDR1 is SGDLS and CDR2 YYNGEE. The CDR3 has 17 residues. The CDR3 here is CASSFDSGTSGYNEQFF. The CDR3 DNA sequence: TGTGCCAGCAGCTTCGATTCCGGGACTAGCGGGTACAATGAGCAGTTCTTC.

The chain is built from TRBV6-5 and TRBJ2-2; a weak D match, TRBD1 (5 bases). Germline CDR1 MNHEY, CDR2 SVGAGI. This CDR3 has 15 amino acids. V was pared by 7 bases and J by 1 base, with 13 bases between. The CDR3 coding sequence is TGTGCCAGCACCATCTCAGGGATGAACACCGGGGAGCTGTTTTTT. Translation gives CASTISGMNTGELFF.

The chain is built from TRBV10-1 and TRBJ1-1, with TRBD1 matching over 7 bases. Germline CDR1 reads WNHNN; CDR2 reads SYGVQD (reference sequence). V was clipped by 6 bases and J by 1 base; unmatched bases: 2. CDR3 length: 13 amino acids. CDR3 region: CASRRDRNTEAFF. The CDR3 coding sequence is TGCGCCAGCAGGAGGGACAGGAACACTGAAGCTTTCTTT.

V gene TRBV4-3 combines with J gene TRBJ1-3; D perhaps matches TRBD1 (5 bases). The CDR3 spans 15 residues. Trimming stripped 0 bases from V and 5 bases from J, with 11 bases between. Germline assignment: CDR1 LGHNA and CDR2 YSLEER. The CDR3 nucleotides are TGCGCCAGCAGCCAAGAACCAGGGAATAGAAACACCATATATTTT. It encodes CASSQEPGNRNTIYF.

The chain combines TRBV4-1 with TRBJ1-1, with 9 bases identical to TRBD1. The CDR3 covers 15 residues. Losses at the gene ends were 2 bases for V and 7 bases for J; bases not matched to a gene: 8. The germline CDR1 and CDR2 sequences are MGHRA and YSYEKL. This CDR3 is CASSQTPGQGYEAFF. The CDR3, as DNA: TGCGCCAGCAGCCAAACTCCGGGACAGGGATATGAAGCTTTCTTT.

The chain uses TRBV7-3 and TRBJ2-2, with 8 bases aligning to TRBD2. Losses at the gene ends were 4 bases for V and 4 bases for J; bases not matched to a gene: 8. This CDR3 spans 16 amino acids. The V gene's germline CDR1 is SGHTA and CDR2 FQGTGA. CDR3 coding DNA: TGTGCCAGCAGCTCCCAAGTTACTAGCGGCACCGGGGAGCTGTTTTTT. Residues: CASSSQVTSGTGELFF. The full variable domain, its missing parts supplied by reference TRBV7-3 and TRBJ2-2, is GAGVSQTPSNKVTEKGKYVELRCDPISGHTALYWYRQSLGQGPEFLIYFQGTGAADDSGLPNDRFFAVRPEGSVSTLKIQRTERGDSAVYLCASSSQVTSGTGELFFGEGSRLTVL.

The chain uses TRBV30 and TRBJ1-1; D is unresolved. Germline CDR1 GTSNPN, CDR2 SVGIG (reference sequence). Trimming pared 0 bases from V and 8 bases from J, leaving 16 bases between. This CDR3 spans 14 amino acids. CDR3 region: CAWSVKAAGGEAFF. CDR3 nucleotides: TGTGCCTGGAGTGTAAAGGCCGCGGGAGGAGAAGCTTTCTTT. Variable domain in full (rest from reference TRBV30 and TRBJ1-1): SQTIHQWPATLVQPVGSPLSLECTVEGTSNPNLYWYRQAAGRGLQLLFYSVGIGQISSEVPQNLSASRPQDRQFILSSKKLLLSDSGFYLCAWSVKAAGGEAFFGQGTRLTVV.

This clone was detected once. The chain carries TRBV4-1 and TRBJ2-1; unclear D gene. From germline, CDR1 is MGHRA and CDR2 YSYEKL. The CDR3 spans 14 residues. The ends were cut back, 7 bases at V and 6 bases at J, with 16 bases in the middle. The CDR3 sequence: CASTPLPLSNEQFF. In DNA form, the CDR3 reads TGCGCCAGCACCCCTCTACCCCTCTCCAATGAGCAGTTCTTC.

The CDR3 sequence is CASRKGGGSQETQYF. The CDR3 DNA sequence: TGCGCCAGTCGTAAAGGCGGGGGTTCCCAAGAGACCCAGTACTTC. The chain uses TRBV5-1 and TRBJ2-5; 7 bases line up with TRBD2. The ends lost 8 bases at V and 1 base at J; junction bases unmatched: 11. The CDR3 has 15 amino acids. Germline CDR1 SGHRS, CDR2 YFSETQ.

The chain recombines TRBV5-1 with TRBJ2-2; 8 bases line up with TRBD1. The CDR3 totals 16 residues. Looked up from germline, CDR1 is SGHRS and CDR2 is YFSETQ. The V segment lost 4 bases and the J segment 5 bases; nucleotides outside the gene matches: 10. CDR3 DNA sequence: TGCGCCAGCAGCCCCGACGTACAGGGGGATACCGGGGAGCTGTTTTTT. This translates into CASSPDVQGDTGELFF.

About this clone: One end of the junction fails to match germline, which may point to a read error. The chain links TRBV5-1 to TRBJ2-6, with TRBD1 matching 8 bases. Germline values: CDR1 SGHRS, CDR2 YFSETQ. This CDR3 region has 14 residues. The CDR3 DNA reads TGCGCCAGCAGCTTGGCCTTGGGGCAGGGGGCAGCGTCTTTC. It specifies CASSLALGQGAASF.

The rearrangement links TRBV24-1 to TRBJ1-5; TRBD1 aligns across 9 bases. With V trimmed by 0 bases and J by 2 bases, 10 bases remained unmatched. Germline V CDR1 and CDR2: KGHDR, SFDVKD. This CDR3 contains 19 residues. The CDR3 nucleotides read TGTGCCACCAGTGATTTGGGGGACAGGGCCGTCTTGGGCAATCAGCCCCAGCATTTT. This sequence encodes CATSDLGDRAVLGNQPQHF.

The chain recombines TRBV19 with TRBJ2-1; 15 positions match TRBD2. J was trimmed by 2 bases and V by 8 bases; bases with no gene match: 13. CDR1 and CDR2 (germline): LNHDA, SQIVND (reference sequence). This CDR3 is 19 amino acids long. The CDR3 nucleotides are TGTGCCAGTGGGCCCCTGGGACTAGCGGGAGGAGGGACCTACAATGAGCAGTTCTTC. As protein: CASGPLGLAGGGTYNEQFF.

The chain employs TRBV11-2 and TRBJ2-1; 12 positions agree with TRBD2. This CDR3 spans 15 amino acids. Trimming took 5 bases from V and 7 from J; bases not matched to a gene: 6. Germline V gene data show CDR1 as SGHAT and CDR2 as FQNNGV. The CDR3 region has the DNA TGTGCCAGCAGCGTGACTAGCGGGAGTGCGAATGAGCAGTTCTTC. It translates to CASSVTSGSANEQFF.

The J gene is TRBJ2-7, the V gene TRBV18; 9 nucleotides match TRBD2. J was trimmed by 6 bases and V by 10 bases; bases with no gene match: 10. Germline CDR1 is KGHSH and CDR2 is LQKENI. The CDR3 runs 13 residues. CDR3 amino acids: CATLAGTGSEQYF. The CDR3 DNA reads as TGTGCCACCCTAGCGGGAACGGGTAGCGAGCAGTACTTC.

The genes are TRBV20-1 and TRBJ2-3; D possibly uses TRBD1 or TRBD2 (6 bases each). Germline loops: CDR1 DFQATT, CDR2 SNEGSKA (reference sequence). Deletions cut 3 bases from V and 2 bases from J, with 9 bases between. The length of the CDR3 is 13 residues. Here the CDR3 reads CSASGGPTDTQYF. The CDR3 nucleotides are TGCAGTGCTAGTGGGGGGCCCACAGATACGCAGTATTTT.